This T cell receptor (beta chain) was captured by sequencing in a study of blood T cell repertoires in COVID-19. In the authors' workflow: How many nucleated cells were present was estimated from reference gene primer amplification. Only in-frame clones appear in the TCRdb table, and some are missing; sequencing was by immunoSEQ multiplex PCR. D and trimming come from the DNA, and the V and J calls and clone size come from that table. This sample yields approximately 59,000 clones, of which 80% to 90% are seen a single time; around a fifth belongs to the top ten. V was trimmed by 9 bases and J by 0 bases, leaving 13 bases between them. CDR3 length equals 14 residues.

The sequence derives from a human donor in a cohort sampled during active COVID-19. Source material: peripheral blood. The chain links TRBV6-7 to TRBJ2-3; D might be TRBD1 (5 bases). TRBV6-7 carries the ORF label, with uncertain function. The CDR3 protein is CARAGKPSTDTQYF. The CDR3 DNA is TGTGCCAGGGCAGGGAAGCCTAGCACAGATACGCAGTATTTT.